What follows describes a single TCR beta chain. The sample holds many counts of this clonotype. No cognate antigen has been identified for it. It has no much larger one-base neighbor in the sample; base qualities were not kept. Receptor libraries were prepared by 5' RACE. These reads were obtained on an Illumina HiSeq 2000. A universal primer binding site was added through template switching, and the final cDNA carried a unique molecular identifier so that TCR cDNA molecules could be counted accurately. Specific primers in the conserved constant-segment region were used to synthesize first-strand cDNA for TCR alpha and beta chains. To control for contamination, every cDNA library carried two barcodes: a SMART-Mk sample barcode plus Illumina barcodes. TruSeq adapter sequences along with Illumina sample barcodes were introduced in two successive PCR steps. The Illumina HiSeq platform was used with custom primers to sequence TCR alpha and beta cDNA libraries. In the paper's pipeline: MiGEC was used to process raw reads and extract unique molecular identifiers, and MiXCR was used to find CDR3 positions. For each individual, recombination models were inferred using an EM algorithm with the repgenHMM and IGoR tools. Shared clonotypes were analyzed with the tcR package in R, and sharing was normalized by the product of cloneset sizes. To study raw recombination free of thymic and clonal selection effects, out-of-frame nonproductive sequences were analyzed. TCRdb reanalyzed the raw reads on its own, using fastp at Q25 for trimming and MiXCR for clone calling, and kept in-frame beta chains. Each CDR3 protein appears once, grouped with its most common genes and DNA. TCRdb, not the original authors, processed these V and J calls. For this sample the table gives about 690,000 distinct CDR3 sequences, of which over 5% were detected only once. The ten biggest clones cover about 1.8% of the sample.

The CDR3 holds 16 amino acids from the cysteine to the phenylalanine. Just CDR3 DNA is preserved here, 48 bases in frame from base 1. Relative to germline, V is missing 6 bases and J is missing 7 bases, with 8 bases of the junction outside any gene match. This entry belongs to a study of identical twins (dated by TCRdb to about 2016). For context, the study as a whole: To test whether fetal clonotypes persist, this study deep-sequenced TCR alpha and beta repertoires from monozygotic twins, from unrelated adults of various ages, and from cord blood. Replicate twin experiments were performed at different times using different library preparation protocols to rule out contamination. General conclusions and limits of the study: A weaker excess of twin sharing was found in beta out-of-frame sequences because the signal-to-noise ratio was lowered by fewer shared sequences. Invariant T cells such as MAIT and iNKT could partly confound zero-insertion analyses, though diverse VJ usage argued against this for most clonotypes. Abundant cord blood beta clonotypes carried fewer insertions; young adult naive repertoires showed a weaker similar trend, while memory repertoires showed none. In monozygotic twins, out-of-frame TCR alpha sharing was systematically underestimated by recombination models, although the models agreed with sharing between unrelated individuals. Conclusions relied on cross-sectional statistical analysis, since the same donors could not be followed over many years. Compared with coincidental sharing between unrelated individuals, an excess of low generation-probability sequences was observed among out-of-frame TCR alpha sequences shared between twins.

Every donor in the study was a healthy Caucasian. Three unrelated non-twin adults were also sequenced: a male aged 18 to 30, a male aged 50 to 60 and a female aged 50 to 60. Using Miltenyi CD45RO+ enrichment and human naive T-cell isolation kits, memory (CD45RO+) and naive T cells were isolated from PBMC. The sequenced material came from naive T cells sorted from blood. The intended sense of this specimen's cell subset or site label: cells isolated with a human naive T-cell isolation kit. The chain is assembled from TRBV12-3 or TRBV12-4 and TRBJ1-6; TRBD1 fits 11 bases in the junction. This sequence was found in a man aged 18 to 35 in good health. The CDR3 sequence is CASSRGTGGGNSPLHF. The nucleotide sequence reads TGTGCCAGCAGCAGAGGGACAGGGGGTGGGAATTCACCCCTCCACTTT.